These T cell receptor beta chains were read from a single sample in a study of T cells after posttransplantation cyclophosphamide. Sequencing used immunoSEQ multiplex PCR; TCRdb keeps in-frame clones, though not all of them. Listed for the sample are around 35,000 clones, none seen a single time. The sample consisted of PBMCs. The receptors were sampled from a woman between 45 and 65 years old in good health and a related stem cell transplant donor. Both conserved end residues are part of each CDR3. Fields, in order: V gene, J gene, CDR3 protein.

>TRBV6-2/TRBV6-3|TRBJ2-7
CASSYSKGKAGSYEQYF
>TRBV6-5|TRBJ1-5
CASSFSSSQPQHF
>TRBV18|TRBJ2-7
CASSETQGAPYEQYF
>TRBV6-6|TRBJ2-7
CASSYTSPGVSYEQYF
>TRBV6-2/TRBV6-3|TRBJ1-3
CASTQRRGGNTIYF
>TRBV29-1|TRBJ2-1
CSVGGTRSSYNEQFF
>TRBV29-1|TRBJ1-5
CSVEVSSNQPQHF
>TRBV5-5|TRBJ1-2
CASSPATEANYGYTF
>TRBV11-2|TRBJ1-5
CASTLGAGGQPQHF
>TRBV14|TRBJ1-2
CASSQGQQYGYTF
>TRBV9|TRBJ1-5
CASSVGDTSNQPQHF
>TRBV7-8|TRBJ1-1
CASSFKRTGLYTEAFF
>TRBV27|TRBJ2-7
CASSRQPFFYEQYF
>TRBV5-6|TRBJ1-1
CASSPWTGGTEAFF
>TRBV5-1|TRBJ1-1
CASSSLPGQGDLAFF
>TRBV7-9|TRBJ2-7
CASSLASGGTDSYEQYF
>TRBV12-3/TRBV12-4|TRBJ2-7
CASSWASKADEQYF
>TRBV18|TRBJ1-1
CASSPRGGRYTEAFF
>TRBV7-3|TRBJ1-5
CASTRGRQPQHF
>TRBV5-1|TRBJ2-2
CASSLAASGGTGELFF
>TRBV9|TRBJ2-2
CASSVERVGAGELFF
>TRBV19|TRBJ2-5
CASSIPREETQYF